This is a list of T cell receptor beta chains from one sample in a study of CD8 T cells in Susac syndrome. Using its own MiXCR run on the immunoSEQ multiplex PCR reads, TCRdb lists one record per CDR3 protein. The sample includes about 130,000 distinct CDR3 sequences, approximately 93% of them seen just once. Sequencing was done on a sample of CD8+ T cells from PBMCs. These receptors were obtained from a human donor with multiple sclerosis. Both conserved end residues are part of each CDR3. Fields, in order: CDR3 protein, J gene, V gene.

CASSLAQDRGWQYF | TRBJ2-7 | TRBV7-9
CSARDAWQAQSTDTQYF | TRBJ2-3 | TRBV20-1
CASSQDPGGADTQYF | TRBJ2-3 | TRBV4-1
CSVGGQGSTGELFF | TRBJ2-2 | TRBV29-1
CASSSPGLAYNEQFF | TRBJ2-1 | TRBV6-5
CASSSAGTAAEQYF | TRBJ2-7 | TRBV27
CSVDGKNTEAFF | TRBJ1-1 | TRBV29-1
CASARGQMNTEAFF | TRBJ1-1 | TRBV19
CASSLGSGRPTDTQYF | TRBJ2-3 | TRBV7-6
CASTPGAEETQYF | TRBJ2-5 | TRBV3-1
CASKWGYNTGELFF | TRBJ2-2 | TRBV6-1
CASSQDGGDFDEQYF | TRBJ2-7 | TRBV4-1
CATSRAGQSNQPQHF | TRBJ1-5 | TRBV15
CSARFRLPDYEQYF | TRBJ2-7 | TRBV20-1
CASSYSKRGDGYTF | TRBJ1-2 | TRBV6-5
CASSPEQGAHYGYTF | TRBJ1-2 | TRBV7-6
CASSFRGSWAGEYNEQFF | TRBJ2-1 | TRBV12-3/TRBV12-4
CASSQDPGQGYTDTQYF | TRBJ2-3 | TRBV14
CASSSDRATGELFF | TRBJ2-2 | TRBV5-4
CASSQEGISPLHF | TRBJ1-6 | TRBV4-1
CASSLVSGRAEAFF | TRBJ1-1 | TRBV7-9
CASSYSSNTEAFF | TRBJ1-1 | TRBV6-2/TRBV6-3
CASSQGGRQPQHF | TRBJ1-5 | TRBV5-6
CASSAAANTEAFF | TRBJ1-1 | TRBV9
CASSLSGKPYEQYF | TRBJ2-7 | TRBV7-9
CASSLAGAGSPHYGYTF | TRBJ1-2 | TRBV5-6
CAWLTGATEAFF | TRBJ1-1 | TRBV30
CASSEFAGPEQTQYF | TRBJ2-5 | TRBV10-2
CASSQGADIQETQYF | TRBJ2-5 | TRBV3-1
CASSPPSGGRETQYF | TRBJ2-5 | TRBV7-6
CASSKGQVMNQPQHF | TRBJ1-5 | TRBV19
CASTKDRGLAKNIQYF | TRBJ2-4 | TRBV19
CAITGGTAMTF | TRBJ1-2 | TRBV10-3
CASSLAPLSFTDTQYF | TRBJ2-3 | TRBV3-1
CASRGPGTSGRAMDTGELFF | TRBJ2-2 | TRBV4-1
CSAQAAWTSGPSYEQYF | TRBJ2-7 | TRBV20-1
CASSQVPRASYNSPLHF | TRBJ1-6 | TRBV4-1
CASRGDRENQPQHF | TRBJ1-5 | TRBV28
CASRLPTGELFF | TRBJ2-2 | TRBV7-8
CASSLASGGPSYEQYF | TRBJ2-7 | TRBV7-2
CASIPRRGYSYEQYF | TRBJ2-7 | TRBV28
CASSQQGARSTDTQYF | TRBJ2-3 | TRBV19
CASSPTGGKYNEQFF | TRBJ2-1 | TRBV3-1
CASSLGHRGDNEQFF | TRBJ2-1 | TRBV12-3/TRBV12-4
CSARTGEGTEAFF | TRBJ1-1 | TRBV20-1
CASSWGDSLYNEQFF | TRBJ2-1 | TRBV7-9
CASSPRRNTEAFF | TRBJ1-1 | TRBV9
CASSLGGTSTDTQYF | TRBJ2-3 | TRBV11-1
CSARDHQGDSNQPQHF | TRBJ1-5 | TRBV20-1
CASSALAGGLTDTQYF | TRBJ2-3 | TRBV7-8
CASSRERGGQPQHF | TRBJ1-5 | TRBV27
CASGLATGFRAYGYTF | TRBJ1-2 | TRBV12-5
CASGQGPPGNTIYF | TRBJ1-3 | TRBV6-5
CASTPHDRGRYEQYF | TRBJ2-7 | TRBV4-1
CASSSGLATKRHTDTQYF | TRBJ2-3 | TRBV7-6
CASSKTDDSYEQYF | TRBJ2-7 | TRBV5-1
CASSLFPGTYGYTF | TRBJ1-2 | TRBV5-1
CASSLGTYKNIQYF | TRBJ2-4 | TRBV5-6